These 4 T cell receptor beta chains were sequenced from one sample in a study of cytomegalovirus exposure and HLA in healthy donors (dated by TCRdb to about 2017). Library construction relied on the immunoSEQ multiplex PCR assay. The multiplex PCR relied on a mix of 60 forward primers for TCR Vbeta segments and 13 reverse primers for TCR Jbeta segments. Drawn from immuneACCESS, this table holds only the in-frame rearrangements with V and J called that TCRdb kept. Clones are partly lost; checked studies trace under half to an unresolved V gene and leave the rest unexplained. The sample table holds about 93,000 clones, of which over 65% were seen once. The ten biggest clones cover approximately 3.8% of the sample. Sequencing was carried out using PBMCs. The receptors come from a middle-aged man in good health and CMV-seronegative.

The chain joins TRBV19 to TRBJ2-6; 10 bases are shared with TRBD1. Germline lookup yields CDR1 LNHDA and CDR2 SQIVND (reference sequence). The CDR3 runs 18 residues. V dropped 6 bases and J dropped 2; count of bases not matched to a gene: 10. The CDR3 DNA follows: TGTGCCAGTAGCCTCACTCCGGGACAGGGGACTGGGGCCAACGTCCTGACTTTC. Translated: CASSLTPGQGTGANVLTF. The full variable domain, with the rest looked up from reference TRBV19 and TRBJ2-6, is DGGITQSPKYLFRKEGQNVTLSCEQNLNHDAMYWYRQDPGQGLRLIYYSQIVNDFQKGDIAEGYSVSREKKESFPLTVTSAQKNPTAFYLCASSLTPGQGTGANVLTFGAGSRLTVL.

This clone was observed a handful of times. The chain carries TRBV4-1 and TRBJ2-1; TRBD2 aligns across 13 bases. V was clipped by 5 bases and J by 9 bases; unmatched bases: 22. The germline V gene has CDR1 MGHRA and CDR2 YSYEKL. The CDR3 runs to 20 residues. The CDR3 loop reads CASSEKALAGGGESRGEQFF. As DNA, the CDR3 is TGCGCCAGCAGCGAAAAAGCACTAGCGGGAGGGGGGGAAAGTAGGGGTGAGCAGTTCTTC.

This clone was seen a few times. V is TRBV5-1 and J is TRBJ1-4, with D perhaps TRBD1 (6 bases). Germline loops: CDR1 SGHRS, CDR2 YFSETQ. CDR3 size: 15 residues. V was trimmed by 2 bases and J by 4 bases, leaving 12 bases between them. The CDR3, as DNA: TGCGCCAGCAGCTTCAGTGTAGGGGGTAATGAAAAACTGTTTTTT. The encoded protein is CASSFSVGGNEKLFF.

CDR3 nucleotides: TGTGCCAGTACTAGTCTTTACAGGGAGACCGGGGAGCTGTTTTTT. Protein sequence: CASTSLYRETGELFF. The chain joins TRBV19 to TRBJ2-2, with a weak D call TRBD1 (6 bases). The germline V and J ends were trimmed by 7 bases and 5 bases, with 17 bases remaining between them. Germline CDR1 LNHDA, CDR2 SQIVND (reference sequence). The CDR3 has 15 residues.